This entry is about one T cell receptor (beta chain). J gave up 5 bases and V 5 bases, and 6 bases lay outside the gene matches. CDR1 is KGHDR, CDR2 SFDVKD, per germline. The CDR3 has 16 amino acids. This specimen belongs to a study of blood T cells in healthy people across ages. Primed by a sample-barcoded 5' primer and a J-beta primer mix, a second PCR proceeded for 7 to 11 cycles. TCRdb re-derived calls from the 5' RACE reads in MiXCR, one entry per CDR3 protein. The data show just over 1 million distinct CDR3 sequences, 45% seen once. The chain couples TRBV24-1 to TRBJ2-1; 12 bases map to TRBD2. This clonotype was obtained from a woman aged 60-75 years in good health. The source material was blood. The CDR3 nucleotides read TGTGCCACCAGTGCTGCTAGCGGGAGGGGGGACAATGAGCAGTTCTTC. Protein sequence: CATSAASGRGDNEQFF.